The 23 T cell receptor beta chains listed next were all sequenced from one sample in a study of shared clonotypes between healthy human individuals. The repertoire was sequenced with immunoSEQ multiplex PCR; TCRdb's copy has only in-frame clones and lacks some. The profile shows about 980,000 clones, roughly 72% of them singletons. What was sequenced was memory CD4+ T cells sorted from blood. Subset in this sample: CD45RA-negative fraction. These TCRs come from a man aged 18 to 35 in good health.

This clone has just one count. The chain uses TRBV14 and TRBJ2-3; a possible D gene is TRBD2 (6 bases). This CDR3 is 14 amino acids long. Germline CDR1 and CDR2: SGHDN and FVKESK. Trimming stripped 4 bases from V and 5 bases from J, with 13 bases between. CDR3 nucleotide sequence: TGTGCCAGCAGCCTAATATCGGGAGTAGATACGCAGTATTTT. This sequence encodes CASSLISGVDTQYF.

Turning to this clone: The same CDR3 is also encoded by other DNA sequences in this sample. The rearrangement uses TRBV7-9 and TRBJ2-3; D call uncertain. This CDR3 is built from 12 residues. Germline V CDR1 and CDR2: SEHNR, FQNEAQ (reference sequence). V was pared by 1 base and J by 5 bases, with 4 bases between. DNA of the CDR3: TGTGCCAGCAGCTTAGTGGGAGATACGCAGTATTTT. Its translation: CASSLVGDTQYF.

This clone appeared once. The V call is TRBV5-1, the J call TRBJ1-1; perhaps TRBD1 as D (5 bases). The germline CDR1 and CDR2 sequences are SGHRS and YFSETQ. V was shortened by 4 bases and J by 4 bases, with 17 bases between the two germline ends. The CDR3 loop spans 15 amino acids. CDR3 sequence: CASSGQQSGTTEAFF. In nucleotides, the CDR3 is TGCGCCAGCAGCGGACAACAGAGTGGGACCACTGAAGCTTTCTTT.

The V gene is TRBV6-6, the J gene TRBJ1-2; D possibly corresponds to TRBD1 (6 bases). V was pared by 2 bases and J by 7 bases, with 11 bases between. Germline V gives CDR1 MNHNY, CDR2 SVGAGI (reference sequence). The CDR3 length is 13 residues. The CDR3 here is CASSYDEGGGYTF. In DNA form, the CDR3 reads TGTGCCAGCAGTTACGACGAAGGGGGTGGCTACACCTTC.

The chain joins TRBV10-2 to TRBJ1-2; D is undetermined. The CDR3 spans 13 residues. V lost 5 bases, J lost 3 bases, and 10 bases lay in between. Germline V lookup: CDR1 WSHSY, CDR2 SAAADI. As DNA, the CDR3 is TGCGCCAGCAGTCGGGGAATAGACTATGGCTACACCTTC. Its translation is CASSRGIDYGYTF.

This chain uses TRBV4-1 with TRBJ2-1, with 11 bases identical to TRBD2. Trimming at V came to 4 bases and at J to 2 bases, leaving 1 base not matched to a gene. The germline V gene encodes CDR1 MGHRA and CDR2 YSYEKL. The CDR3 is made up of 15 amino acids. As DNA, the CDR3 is TGCGCCAGCAGCCGGGGACTAGCGGCCTACAATGAGCAGTTCTTC. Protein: CASSRGLAAYNEQFF.

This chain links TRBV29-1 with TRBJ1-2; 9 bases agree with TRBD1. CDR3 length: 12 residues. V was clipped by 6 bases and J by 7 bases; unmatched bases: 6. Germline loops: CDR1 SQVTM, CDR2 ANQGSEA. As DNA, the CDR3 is TGCAGCGTGGGGACAGGGCCTGGTGGCTACACCTTC. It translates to CSVGTGPGGYTF. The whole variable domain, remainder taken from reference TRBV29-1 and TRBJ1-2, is SAVISQKPSRDICQRGTSLTIQCQVDSQVTMMFWYRQQPGQSLTLIATANQGSEATYESGFVIDKFPISRPNLTFSTLTVSNMSPEDSSIYLCSVGTGPGGYTFGSGTRLTVV.

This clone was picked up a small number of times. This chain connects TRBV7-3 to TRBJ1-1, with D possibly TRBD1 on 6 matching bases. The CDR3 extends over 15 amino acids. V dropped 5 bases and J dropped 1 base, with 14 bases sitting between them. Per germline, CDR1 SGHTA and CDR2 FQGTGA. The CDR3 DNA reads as TGTGCCAGCAGCCTACGTGGCAGGGGGAACACTGAAGCTTTCTTT. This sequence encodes CASSLRGRGNTEAFF.

The CDR3 sequence is CASSDLGGQPQHF. CDR3 in DNA: TGTGCCAGCAGTGACCTCGGGGGACAGCCCCAGCATTTT. J is TRBJ1-5 and V is TRBV2; D is possibly TRBD1 (5 bases). CDR1 is SNHLY, CDR2 FYNNEI, per germline. The CDR3 covers 13 residues. V lost 3 bases and J lost 7, with 10 bases in between. Based on the CDR3 plus reference TRBV2 and TRBJ1-5, the full variable domain is EPEVTQTPSHQVTQMGQEVILRCVPISNHLYFYWYRQILGQKVEFLVSFYNNEISEKSEIFDDQFSVERPDGSNFTLKIRSTKLEDSAMYFCASSDLGGQPQHFGDGTRLSIL.

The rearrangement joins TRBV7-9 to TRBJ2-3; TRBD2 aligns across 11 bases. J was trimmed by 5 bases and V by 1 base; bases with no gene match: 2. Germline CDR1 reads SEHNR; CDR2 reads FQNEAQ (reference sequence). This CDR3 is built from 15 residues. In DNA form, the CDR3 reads TGTGCCAGCAGCTTAGGAACTAGCGGGAGAGATACGCAGTATTTT. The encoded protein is CASSLGTSGRDTQYF. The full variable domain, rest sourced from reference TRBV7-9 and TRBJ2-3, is DTGVSQNPRHKITKRGQNVTFRCDPISEHNRLYWYRQTLGQGPEFLTYFQNEAQLEKSRLLSDRFSAERPKGSFSTLEIQRTEQGDSAMYLCASSLGTSGRDTQYFGPGTRLTVL.

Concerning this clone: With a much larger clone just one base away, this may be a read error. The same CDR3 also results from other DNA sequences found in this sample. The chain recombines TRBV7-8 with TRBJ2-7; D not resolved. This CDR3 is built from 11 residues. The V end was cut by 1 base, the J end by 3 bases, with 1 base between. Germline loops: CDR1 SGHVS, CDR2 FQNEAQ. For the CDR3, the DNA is TGTGCCAGCAGCTTAGACTACGAGCAGTACTTC. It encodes CASSLDYEQYF.

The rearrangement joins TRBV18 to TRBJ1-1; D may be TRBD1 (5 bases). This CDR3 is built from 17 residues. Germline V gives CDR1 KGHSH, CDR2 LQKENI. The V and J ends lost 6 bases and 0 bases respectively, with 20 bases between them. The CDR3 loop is CASSDLAAPGVNTEAFF. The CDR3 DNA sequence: TGTGCCAGCTCCGACCTCGCAGCGCCGGGGGTGAACACTGAAGCTTTCTTT.

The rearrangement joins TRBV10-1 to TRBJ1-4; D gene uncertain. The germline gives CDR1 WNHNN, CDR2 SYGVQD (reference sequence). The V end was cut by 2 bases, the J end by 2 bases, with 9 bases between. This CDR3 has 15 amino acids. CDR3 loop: CASSERAGTNEKLFF. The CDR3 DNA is TGCGCCAGCAGTGAGAGGGCCGGGACTAATGAAAAACTGTTTTTT.

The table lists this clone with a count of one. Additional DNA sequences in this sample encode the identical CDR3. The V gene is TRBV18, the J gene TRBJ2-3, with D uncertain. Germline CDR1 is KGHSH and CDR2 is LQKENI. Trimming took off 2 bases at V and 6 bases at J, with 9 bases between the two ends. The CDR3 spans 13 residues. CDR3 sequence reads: CASSPRLSDTQYF. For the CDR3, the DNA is TGTGCCAGCTCACCAAGACTTTCGGATACGCAGTATTTT.

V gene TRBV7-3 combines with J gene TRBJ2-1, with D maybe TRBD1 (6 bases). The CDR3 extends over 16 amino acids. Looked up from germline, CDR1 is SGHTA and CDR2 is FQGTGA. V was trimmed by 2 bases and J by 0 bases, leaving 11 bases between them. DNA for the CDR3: TGTGCCAGCAGCTTAGCAGGGGACCTCTCCTACAATGAGCAGTTCTTC. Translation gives CASSLAGDLSYNEQFF.

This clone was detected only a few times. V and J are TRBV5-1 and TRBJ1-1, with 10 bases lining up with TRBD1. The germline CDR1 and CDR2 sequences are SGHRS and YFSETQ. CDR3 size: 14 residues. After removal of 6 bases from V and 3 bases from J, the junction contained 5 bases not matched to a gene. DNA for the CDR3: TGCGCCAGCAACCCCGGGACAGGGGACACTGAAGCTTTCTTT. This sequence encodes CASNPGTGDTEAFF.

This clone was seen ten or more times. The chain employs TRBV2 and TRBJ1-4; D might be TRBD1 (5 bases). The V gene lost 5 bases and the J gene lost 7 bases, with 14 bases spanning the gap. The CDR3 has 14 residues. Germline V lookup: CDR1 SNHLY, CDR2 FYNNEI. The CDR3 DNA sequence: TGTGCCAGCAGTCTCCAGGGAGCAAGTGAAAAACTGTTTTTT. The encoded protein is CASSLQGASEKLFF.

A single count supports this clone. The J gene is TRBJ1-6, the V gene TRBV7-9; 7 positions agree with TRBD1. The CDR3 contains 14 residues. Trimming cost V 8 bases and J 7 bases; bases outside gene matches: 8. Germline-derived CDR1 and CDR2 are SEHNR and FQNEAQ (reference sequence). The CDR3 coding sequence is TGTGCCAGCGACACCGGGACAGAAAATTCACCCCTCCACTTT. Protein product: CASDTGTENSPLHF.

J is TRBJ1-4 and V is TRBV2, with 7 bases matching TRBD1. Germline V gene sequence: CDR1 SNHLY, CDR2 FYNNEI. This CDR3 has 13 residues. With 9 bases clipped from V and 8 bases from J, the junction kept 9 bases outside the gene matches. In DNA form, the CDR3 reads TGTGCCAGTAACCGGGACAGAGGGGAAAAACTGTTTTTT. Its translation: CASNRDRGEKLFF.

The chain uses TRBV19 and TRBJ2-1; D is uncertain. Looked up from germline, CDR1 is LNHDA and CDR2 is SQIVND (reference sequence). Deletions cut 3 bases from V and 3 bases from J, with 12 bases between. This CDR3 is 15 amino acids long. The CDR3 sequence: CASSIDGTGYNEQFF. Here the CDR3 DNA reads TGTGCCAGTAGTATTGACGGAACGGGCTACAATGAGCAGTTCTTC.

This CDR3 reads CASSKETQYF. The DNA for the CDR3 is TGTGCCAGCAGCAAAGAGACCCAGTACTTC. The V gene is TRBV6-5, the J gene TRBJ2-5; D not certain. This CDR3 comprises 10 residues. Germline-derived CDR1 and CDR2 are MNHEY and SVGAGI. Trimming removed 6 bases from V and 3 bases from J, with 2 bases in between.

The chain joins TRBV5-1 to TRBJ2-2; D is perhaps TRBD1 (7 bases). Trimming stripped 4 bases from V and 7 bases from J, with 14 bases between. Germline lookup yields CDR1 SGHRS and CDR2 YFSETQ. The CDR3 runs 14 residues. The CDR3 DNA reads TGCGCCAGCAGCAGGGGGCGGGACAACGGGGAGCTGTTTTTT. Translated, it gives CASSRGRDNGELFF.

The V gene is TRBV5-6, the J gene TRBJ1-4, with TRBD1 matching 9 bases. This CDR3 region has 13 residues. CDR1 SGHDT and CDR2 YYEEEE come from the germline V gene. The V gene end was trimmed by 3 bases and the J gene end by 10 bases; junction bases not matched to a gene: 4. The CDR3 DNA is TGTGCCAGCAGCTCGGGACAGGGAGGAAAACTGTTTTTT. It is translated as CASSSGQGGKLFF.